Shown below are 21 T cell receptor beta chains from a single sample sequenced in a study of cytomegalovirus exposure and HLA in healthy donors. Researchers ran the PCR with 60 Vbeta and 13 Jbeta primers. Profiled with immunoSEQ multiplex PCR; TCRdb holds only in-frame clones, not every one. Here the sample spans around 200,000 clones, around three quarters being singletons. The material sequenced was PBMCs. All receptors derive from a woman between 45 and 60 years old in good health and CMV-seronegative.

The chain couples TRBV4-3 to TRBJ2-5; D is possibly TRBD1 (6 bases). Germline loops: CDR1 LGHNA, CDR2 YSLEER. The CDR3 length is 15 residues. Trimming took off 0 bases at V and 1 base at J, with 9 bases between the two ends. The CDR3 protein is CASSQEQGIQETQYF. In nucleotides, the CDR3 is TGCGCCAGCAGCCAAGAACAGGGTATCCAAGAGACCCAGTACTTC.

The rearrangement joins TRBV7-8 to TRBJ1-5; 7 bases align to TRBD1. Germline V gene sequence: CDR1 SGHVS, CDR2 FQNEAQ. The CDR3 length is 20 residues. J lost 5 bases, V lost 7 bases, and 26 bases had no gene match. CDR3 DNA sequence: TGTGCCAGCACCCCAGACGGTTGGACAGGAGACACCGGGGGGGATCAGCCCCAGCATTTT. Its translation is CASTPDGWTGDTGGDQPQHF.

J is TRBJ2-6 and V is TRBV7-8; tentative D call: TRBD1 (6 bases). V lost 6 bases to trimming and J lost 4 bases, with 13 bases between them. The germline V gene encodes CDR1 SGHVS and CDR2 FQNEAQ. This CDR3 has 15 residues. This CDR3 reads CASRLQGTGANVLTF. The CDR3 DNA follows: TGTGCCAGCAGGCTACAGGGTACCGGGGCCAACGTCCTGACTTTC.

This clone was seen just once. The chain's CDR3 is CASSFKGQGIHGYTF. Written as DNA, the CDR3 is TGTGCCAGCAGCTTTAAGGGACAGGGTATTCATGGCTACACCTTC. The chain recombines TRBV7-2 with TRBJ1-2; 9 bases are a match to TRBD1. With V trimmed by 3 bases and J by 6 bases, 8 bases remained unmatched. CDR3 length: 15 residues. The germline V gene has CDR1 SGHTA and CDR2 FQGNSA.

This chain uses TRBV2 with TRBJ1-2, with D tentatively TRBD1 (5 bases). V gave up 2 bases and J gave up 1 base, with 11 bases separating them. CDR1 SNHLY and CDR2 FYNNEI come from the germline V gene. This CDR3 is built from 15 residues. CDR3 in amino acids: CASSEIGQLNYGYTF. The CDR3 bases are TGTGCCAGCAGTGAAATTGGACAACTTAACTATGGCTACACCTTC.

The chain links TRBV10-1 to TRBJ2-7; D perhaps matches TRBD1 (5 bases). V lost 4 bases to trimming and J lost 4 bases, with 17 bases between them. CDR1 and CDR2 from the germline V gene are WNHNN and SYGVQD (reference sequence). This CDR3 has 15 amino acids. The CDR3 protein is CASSAVGQALYEQYF. Here the CDR3 DNA reads TGCGCCAGCAGTGCGGTAGGACAAGCCCTTTACGAGCAGTACTTC.

On this clone itself: This same CDR3 is encoded by further DNA sequences in the sample. The rearrangement joins TRBV6-6 to TRBJ2-3, with TRBD2 matching over 9 bases. With V trimmed by 2 bases and J by 2 bases, 2 bases remained unmatched. The CDR3 loop spans 15 amino acids. CDR1 is MNHNY and CDR2 is SVGAGI in the germline V gene (reference sequence). This chain's CDR3 is CASSYQRGDTDTQYF. The CDR3 DNA is TGTGCCAGCAGTTACCAGCGGGGGGACACAGATACGCAGTATTTT.

V and J are TRBV4-3 and TRBJ1-2; D uncertain. The CDR3 runs 13 residues. Trimming took off 1 base at V and 6 bases at J, with 9 bases between the two ends. Germline CDR1 reads LGHNA; CDR2 reads YSLEER. The CDR3 loop is CASSQGTVDGYTF. In nucleotides, the CDR3 is TGCGCCAGCAGCCAAGGAACTGTTGATGGCTACACCTTC.

The V and J genes are TRBV5-1 and TRBJ2-1; 12 bases agree with TRBD2. CDR1 SGHRS and CDR2 YFSETQ come from the germline V gene. The CDR3 is made up of 18 amino acids. Unmatched junction bases numbered 6, after V lost 0 bases and J lost 2 bases. CDR3 coding DNA: TGCGCCAGCAGCTTGGCAGCTAGCGGGGGGGCTACCTACAATGAGCAGTTCTTC. Amino acids: CASSLAASGGATYNEQFF. Together with reference TRBV5-1 and TRBJ2-1, the CDR3 gives the full variable domain: KAGVTQTPRYLIKTRGQQVTLSCSPISGHRSVSWYQQTPGQGLQFLFEYFSETQRNKGNFPGRFSGRQFSNSRSEMNVSTLELGDSALYLCASSLAASGGATYNEQFFGPGTRLTVL.

J is TRBJ2-1 and V is TRBV5-4, with 9 bases identical to TRBD1. Looked up from germline, CDR1 is SGHNT and CDR2 is YYREEE (reference sequence). The CDR3 contains 15 residues. V shed 5 bases, J shed 4 bases, and the junction held 7 bases outside the gene matches. CDR3 nucleotide sequence: TGTGCCAGCAGGCCCGGGACAGGGACATACAATGAGCAGTTCTTC. Translation gives CASRPGTGTYNEQFF.

V is TRBV21-1 and J is TRBJ2-3; the tabulated D call, TRBD2, remains unverified against the DNA. TRBV21-1 is a pseudogene. The CDR3 is 15 amino acids. The CDR3 nucleotides read TGTGCCAGCAGCACTAGAGGGCGGAACACAGATACGCAGTATTTT. It codes for CASSTRGRNTDTQYF.

The genes are TRBV4-3 and TRBJ2-6; perhaps TRBD1 as D (6 bases). This CDR3 is 16 amino acids long. Germline values: CDR1 LGHNA, CDR2 YSLEER. Trimming cost V 1 base and J 1 base, with 8 bases left between them. CDR3 nucleotides: TGCGCCAGCAGCCAAGTCCAGGGGTCTGGGGCCAACGTCCTGACTTTC. Translating gives CASSQVQGSGANVLTF.

The rearrangement links TRBV29-1 to TRBJ2-5; D is ambiguous. The CDR3 loop spans 12 amino acids. Per the germline V gene, CDR1 is SQVTM and CDR2 is ANQGSEA. V gave up 0 bases and J gave up 5 bases, with 7 bases separating them. As DNA, the CDR3 is TGCAGCGTTGAAGAGACCAGGGAGACCCAGTACTTC. This translates into CSVEETRETQYF.

This clone has only a few counts. The chain links TRBV5-5 to TRBJ2-5, with TRBD2 matching over 12 bases. CDR1 and CDR2 from the germline V gene are SGHKS and YYEKEE (reference sequence). There are 14 residues in the CDR3. The junction had 1 base not matched to a gene; V was cut back by 2 bases and J by 5 bases. The CDR3 sequence: CASSFGTSGETQYF. As DNA, the CDR3 is TGTGCCAGCAGCTTTGGGACTAGCGGGGAGACCCAGTACTTC.

V usage is TRBV14 and J usage is TRBJ2-5; 7 positions agree with TRBD2. This CDR3 has 15 amino acids. CDR1 and CDR2 from the germline V gene are SGHDN and FVKESK. V gave up 2 bases and J gave up 1 base; unmatched junction bases: 4. As DNA, the CDR3 is TGTGCCAGCAGCCAATTTGGGGGGGTCCAAGAGACCCAGTACTTC. Amino acid sequence: CASSQFGGVQETQYF. The full variable domain, in which reference TRBV14 and TRBJ2-5 provide the parts outside the CDR3, is EAGVTQFPSHSVIEKGQTVTLRCDPISGHDNLYWYRRVMGKEIKFLLHFVKESKQDESGMPNNRFLAERTGGTYSTLKVQPAELEDSGVYFCASSQFGGVQETQYFGPGTRLLVL.

The rearrangement uses TRBV9 and TRBJ2-7, with D perhaps matching TRBD2 (6 bases). Germline V lookup: CDR1 SGDLS, CDR2 YYNGEE. This CDR3 is built from 18 residues. Trimming removed 0 bases from V and 1 base from J, with 20 bases in between. The CDR3 spells CASSVGGLEGRGSYEQYF. The CDR3 region has the DNA TGTGCCAGCAGCGTAGGAGGTTTGGAGGGAAGAGGGTCCTACGAGCAGTACTTC.

V gene TRBV7-8 combines with J gene TRBJ1-1, with 7 nucleotides matching TRBD1. Per the germline V gene, CDR1 is SGHVS and CDR2 is FQNEAQ. V was pared by 5 bases and J by 5 bases, with 11 bases of the junction left unmatched. CDR3 length equals 15 residues. CDR3 sequence (DNA): TGTGCCAGCAGCCCAGCCCTAACAGGGGCGACTGAAGCTTTCTTT. Translated, it gives CASSPALTGATEAFF. Full variable domain (outside the CDR3, taken from reference TRBV7-8 and TRBJ1-1): GAGVSQSPRYKVAKRGQDVALRCDPISGHVSLFWYQQALGQGPEFLTYFQNEAQLDKSGLPSDRFFAERPEGSVSTLKIQRTQQEDSAVYLCASSPALTGATEAFFGQGTRLTVV.

The CDR3 DNA follows: TGTGCCAGCCGTGGCAGGAGCACAGATACGCAGTATTTT. Encoded protein: CASRGRSTDTQYF. This chain links TRBV25-1 with TRBJ2-3, with D unresolved. Germline assignment: CDR1 MGHDK and CDR2 SYGVNS. The CDR3 sequence is 13 residues long. V lost 8 bases, J lost 0 bases, and 9 bases lay in between.

The chain carries TRBV11-2 and TRBJ1-3, with D hard to call. CDR3 length equals 15 residues. Germline assignment: CDR1 SGHAT and CDR2 FQNNGV. The V and J ends lost 7 bases and 4 bases respectively, with 17 bases between them. CDR3 in amino acids: CASTPATNRGNTIYF. The CDR3 DNA reads TGTGCCAGCACCCCCGCCACGAACAGAGGAAACACCATATATTTT.

This chain uses TRBV28 with TRBJ2-7; 10 bases align to TRBD1. The trim removed 4 bases at V and 4 bases at J, leaving 7 bases unmatched. The CDR3 runs to 15 residues. CDR1 is MDHEN, CDR2 SYDVKM, per germline. CDR3 in DNA: TGTGCCAGCAGTTCTTTGGACAGGGGGAAATACGAGCAGTACTTC. It yields the protein CASSSLDRGKYEQYF.

This clone turned up a few times. The V gene is TRBV19, the J gene TRBJ2-7, with D possibly TRBD1 on 5 matching bases. CDR1 LNHDA and CDR2 SQIVND come from the germline V gene (reference sequence). The CDR3 sequence is 15 residues long. V dropped 1 base and J dropped 0 bases, with 10 bases sitting between them. For the CDR3, the DNA is TGTGCCAGTAGTATAGTTCAGGGAAGCTCCTACGAGCAGTACTTC. It codes for CASSIVQGSSYEQYF.